This entry describes one TCR beta chain. This clonotype was counted only a few times. Its recognized antigen is unknown. The input lacks base qualities; no much larger clone sits a single base away. The receptor library was made with 5' RACE. Sequencing relied on an Illumina HiSeq 2500. The second PCR ran for roughly 7 to 11 cycles and used a J-beta primer mix along with a sample-barcoded 5' primer. A template-switch 5' adaptor carrying 12 random nucleotides introduced a unique molecular identifier onto each TCR beta cDNA molecule. Each sample yielded at least 2.5 million CDR3-containing paired-end reads. The Mint cDNA synthesis kit, primed by a TRBC-specific oligonucleotide, was used to synthesize first-strand cDNA from all RNA. All cDNA was treated with uracil-DNA glycosylase and then went through a first 18-cycle PCR with the universal primers M1SS and BC2_uni_R. The authors' analysis ran thus. Each sample was normalized by randomly selecting 1 million high-quality reads, each carrying a distinct molecular identifier. Reads sharing molecular identifiers were discarded rather than binned into consensus sequences. MiTCR, set to a Q25 quality threshold and the strictest error-elimination algorithm, was used for CDR3 identification, clonotype clustering and error correction. A nonparametric unseen species model with Euler transformation was used to estimate lower-bound total TCR beta diversity. TCRdb reprocessed the public reads (quality trimming at Q25 with fastp, clone calling with MiXCR) and kept in-frame beta chains. When rows share a CDR3 protein, they turn into one entry using the most common DNA and genes. None of the V and J calls come from the authors' own analysis; TCRdb made them. The sample contains 1,100,000 or so distinct CDR3 sequences, over 35% of them found a single time. The ten biggest clones cover under 20% of the sample.

This record belongs to a study of blood T cells in healthy people across ages (dated by TCRdb to 2015 to 2017). Broadly, across the study: In model experiments, template switching captured about one uniquely barcoded TCR beta cDNA molecule for every two T cells. Using the same blood draw, the study looked at two additional independent replicas of 1 million unique cDNA reads for two donors, one aged 18 to 30 and the other aged 80 or older. To avoid experimental bias, donors of different ages were randomly spread across the sequencing lanes. Donors were grouped into four age groups: young (average roughly 15 years), middle-aged (around 39), aged (around 62) and long-lived (about 82). The study measured age-related changes in TCR beta repertoire diversity using deep sequencing normalized with unique cDNA molecular identifiers. Beyond this particular receptor, the publication reports: Estimates of total diversity from one million sequenced T cells were regarded as lower bounds and underestimates. Bulk unsorted PBMC profiling prevented conclusive comparison of naive and antigen-experienced compartments. Because the CMV infection status of the donors was unknown, age-related changes in expanded clonotypes may potentially have been confounded. Compared with the aged group, the long-lived group had more naive CD4+ T cells, fewer expanded clones and increased TCR diversity, suggesting age selection. Observed TCR beta diversity per million T cells fell roughly linearly with age, and a significant reduction was already apparent by age approximately 40. A strong correlation was found between observed TCR beta diversity and the percentage of naive T cells measured by flow cytometry.

At the junction V is shortened by 4 bases and J by 5 bases, with 26 bases in between. The CDR3 holds 19 amino acids from the cysteine to the phenylalanine. Only the CDR3 part of the read is kept: 57 bases, read in frame from the first base. CDR1 and CDR2, looked up from the germline V gene, are ENHRY and SYGVKD. The donors were some 36 Caucasian individuals from Russia, aged roughly 6 to 100 years, who were systemically healthy. Each donor gave ten milliliters of peripheral blood, drawn into EDTA-treated Vacutainer tubes. PBMCs were isolated by Ficoll-Paque density-gradient centrifugation, with at least 7 million obtained per sample. Trizol reagent was used to extract total RNA from PBMCs, with at least 6 micrograms per sample. For every donor, flow cytometry on a PBMC aliquot measured the percentage of naive CD45RAhigh/CD27high T cells.

This sequence originates from a woman aged 55-69 years in good health. The chain is made from TRBV10-3 and TRBJ1-4; TRBD1 is perhaps the D gene, given 5 matching bases. Material for sequencing was blood. Here the CDR3 is given as CAISGSGRPGEDWNEKLFF. The DNA is TGTGCCATCAGTGGCTCGGGACGTCCGGGAGAAGATTGGAATGAAAAACTGTTTTTT.